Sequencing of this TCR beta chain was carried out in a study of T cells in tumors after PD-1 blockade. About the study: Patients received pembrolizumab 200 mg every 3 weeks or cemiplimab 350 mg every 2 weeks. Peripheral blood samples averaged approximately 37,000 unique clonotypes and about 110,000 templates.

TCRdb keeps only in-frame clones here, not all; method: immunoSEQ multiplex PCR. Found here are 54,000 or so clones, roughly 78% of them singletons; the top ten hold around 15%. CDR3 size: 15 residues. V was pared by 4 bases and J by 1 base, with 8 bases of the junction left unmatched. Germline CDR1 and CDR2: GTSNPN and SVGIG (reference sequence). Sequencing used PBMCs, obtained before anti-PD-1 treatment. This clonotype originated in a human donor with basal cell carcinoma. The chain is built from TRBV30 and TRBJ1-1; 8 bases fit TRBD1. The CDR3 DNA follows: TGTGCCTGGATTGACAGGGGTAAAAGGAACACTGAAGCTTTCTTT. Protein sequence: CAWIDRGKRNTEAFF.